These 22 T cell receptor beta chains originate from one sample sequenced in a study of T cell changes during pregnancy in multiple sclerosis. TCRdb's copy holds only in-frame clones and misses some; the assay was immunoSEQ multiplex PCR. The data contain about 120,000 clones, 92% of them singletons. The sample consisted of peripheral blood, taken in the third trimester of pregnancy. These receptors all come from a female donor with multiple sclerosis, enrolled in a pregnancy study.

The chain links TRBV11-2 to TRBJ1-1; 8 nucleotides match TRBD1. From germline, CDR1 is SGHAT and CDR2 FQNNGV. The J segment lost 0 bases and the V segment lost 1 base, leaving 10 bases of the junction unmatched. There are 18 residues in the CDR3. CDR3: CASSLGLGTGEMNTEAFF. In DNA, the CDR3 is TGTGCCAGCAGCTTAGGATTAGGGACAGGAGAGATGAACACTGAAGCTTTCTTT.

The rearrangement uses TRBV30 and TRBJ1-1; 8 bases line up with TRBD1. The CDR3 contains 12 residues. Germline V gives CDR1 GTSNPN, CDR2 SVGIG (reference sequence). J lost 5 bases, V lost 7 bases, and 6 bases had no gene match. The DNA for the CDR3 is TGTGCCTCCTCGGACAGGGCAACTGAAGCTTTCTTT. Its translation: CASSDRATEAFF.

The V call is TRBV7-2, the J call TRBJ1-2; 7 nucleotides align to TRBD1. There are 13 residues in the CDR3. The junction had 5 bases not matched to a gene; V was cut back by 2 bases and J by 8 bases. Germline V gene data show CDR1 as SGHTA and CDR2 as FQGNSA. CDR3 DNA: TGTGCCAGCAGCTTATCGGGACAGTTCGGCTACACCTTC. This gives the protein CASSLSGQFGYTF.

The chain combines TRBV14 with TRBJ2-5; a possible D gene is TRBD2 (6 bases). Trimming cost V 4 bases and J 1 base, with 19 bases left between them. The CDR3 covers 17 residues. Germline values: CDR1 SGHDN, CDR2 FVKESK. The CDR3 DNA is TGTGCCAGCAGCCCCCTTAGAGGGGAGGCCCTCCAAGAGACCCAGTACTTC. This codes for CASSPLRGEALQETQYF.

This chain uses TRBV5-1 with TRBJ2-7; 8 positions agree with TRBD1. Trimming cost V 6 bases and J 4 bases; bases outside gene matches: 12. The CDR3 length is 15 residues. CDR1 is SGHRS and CDR2 is YFSETQ in the germline V gene. This chain's CDR3 is CASKFGTGSLYEQYF. The CDR3, as DNA: TGCGCCAGCAAATTCGGGACAGGCTCTCTATACGAGCAGTACTTC. Based on the CDR3 plus reference TRBV5-1 and TRBJ2-7, the full variable domain is KAGVTQTPRYLIKTRGQQVTLSCSPISGHRSVSWYQQTPGQGLQFLFEYFSETQRNKGNFPGRFSGRQFSNSRSEMNVSTLELGDSALYLCASKFGTGSLYEQYFGPGTRLTVT.

The CDR3 region has the DNA TGTGCCAGCAGTTACTCTCAGGGTCCCGGGGAGCTGTTTTTT. The encoded protein is CASSYSQGPGELFF. The rearrangement links TRBV6-5 to TRBJ2-2; D is possibly TRBD1 (5 bases). Germline V gene data show CDR1 as MNHEY and CDR2 as SVGAGI. The V and J ends lost 0 bases and 6 bases respectively, with 8 bases between them. The CDR3 loop spans 14 amino acids.

The chain uses TRBV19 and TRBJ2-1; TRBD2 matches at 8 bases. V shed 4 bases, J shed 5 bases, and the junction held 7 bases outside the gene matches. This CDR3 comprises 15 residues. CDR1 and CDR2 (germline): LNHDA, SQIVND (reference sequence). This CDR3 is CASSNIAGPNNEQFF. The CDR3 coding sequence is TGTGCCAGTAGTAATATAGCGGGGCCGAACAATGAGCAGTTCTTC.

This chain uses TRBV5-4 with TRBJ1-1, with a tentative D call TRBD1 (6 bases). V lost 4 bases to trimming and J lost 3 bases, with 10 bases between them. The CDR3 extends over 13 amino acids. In germline, CDR1 is SGHNT, CDR2 YYREEE (reference sequence). Written as DNA, the CDR3 is TGTGCCAGCAGCACCCAGGGGCACACTGAAGCTTTCTTT. Protein product: CASSTQGHTEAFF.

V usage is TRBV19 and J usage is TRBJ1-2; D is unclear. V dropped 3 bases and J dropped 6 bases, with 14 bases sitting between them. Looked up from germline, CDR1 is LNHDA and CDR2 is SQIVND (reference sequence). CDR3 length equals 14 residues. CDR3 protein: CASSILADRHGYTF. DNA for the CDR3: TGTGCCAGTAGTATTTTGGCGGATCGGCATGGCTACACCTTC.

The chain has TRBV10-3 and TRBJ1-3; D perhaps matches TRBD1 (5 bases). The CDR3 extends over 14 amino acids. Trimming cost V 9 bases and J 2 bases, with 14 bases left between them. Looked up from germline, CDR1 is ENHRY and CDR2 is SYGVKD. CDR3 sequence (DNA): TGTGCCATGCGATCCGGGGGAACTGGAAACACCATATATTTT. It yields the protein CAMRSGGTGNTIYF.

V gene TRBV30 combines with J gene TRBJ1-3; no firm D call. Per germline, CDR1 GTSNPN and CDR2 SVGIG (reference sequence). V was clipped by 8 bases and J by 0 bases, with 11 bases between them. CDR3 length equals 13 residues. This CDR3 reads CARQRGSGNTIYF. The CDR3 region has the DNA TGTGCCCGGCAGCGGGGCTCTGGAAACACCATATATTTT. The variable domain in full, completed from reference TRBV30 and TRBJ1-3, reads SQTIHQWPATLVQPVGSPLSLECTVEGTSNPNLYWYRQAAGRGLQLLFYSVGIGQISSEVPQNLSASRPQDRQFILSSKKLLLSDSGFYLCARQRGSGNTIYFGEGSWLTVV.

The chain joins TRBV5-6 to TRBJ2-2, with 9 bases identical to TRBD2. Germline V CDR1 and CDR2: SGHDT, YYEEEE. This CDR3 has 15 residues. V lost 1 base and J lost 6; bases outside the gene matches: 4. This CDR3 reads CASSLLVAGAGELFF. The CDR3 nucleotides read TGTGCCAGCAGCTTGTTGGTAGCGGGAGCCGGGGAGCTGTTTTTT.

V is TRBV6-5 and J is TRBJ2-7, with D perhaps TRBD1 (6 bases). V was pared by 2 bases and J by 5 bases, with 13 bases between. Germline V gene sequence: CDR1 MNHEY, CDR2 SVGAGI. The CDR3 sequence is 14 residues long. For the CDR3, the DNA is TGTGCCAGCAGTTACGACCCCGGGACAAACGAGCAGTACTTC. It codes for CASSYDPGTNEQYF.

V gene TRBV29-1 combines with J gene TRBJ1-1; TRBD1 matches 8 bases. The CDR3 covers 15 residues. Germline V CDR1 and CDR2: SQVTM, ANQGSEA. V shed 3 bases, J shed 11 bases, and the junction held 17 bases outside the gene matches. This CDR3 reads CSVDLSIPQGAQAFF. CDR3 coding DNA: TGCAGCGTTGATTTATCGATACCTCAGGGGGCGCAGGCTTTCTTT.

The rearrangement joins TRBV7-6 to TRBJ2-5, with 11 nucleotides matching TRBD2. The CDR3 spans 15 residues. Germline CDR1 reads SGHVS; CDR2 reads FNYEAQ. J gave up 4 bases and V 5 bases, and 6 bases lay outside the gene matches. The CDR3 bases are TGTGCCAGCAGCGCTCTAGCGGGGGGTGGAGAGACCCAGTACTTC. This translates into CASSALAGGGETQYF.

CDR3 sequence: CAWSVRGDTQYF. The CDR3 coding sequence is TGTGCCTGGAGTGTACGGGGGGATACGCAGTATTTT. This chain connects TRBV30 to TRBJ2-3; maybe TRBD2 (6 bases). Germline values: CDR1 GTSNPN, CDR2 SVGIG (reference sequence). Between the trimmed V and J ends, which lost 0 bases and 6 bases, there was a span of 7 bases. CDR3 length: 12 amino acids.

This rearrangement joins TRBV13 to TRBJ1-1; TRBD1 is a possible D gene (6 bases). Trimming cost V 5 bases and J 4 bases, with 8 bases left between them. CDR3 length: 12 amino acids. Germline V lookup: CDR1 PRHDT, CDR2 FYEKMQ (reference sequence). CDR3 sequence (DNA): TGTGCCAGCAGCCCCAGGGGCACTGAAGCTTTCTTT. It yields the protein CASSPRGTEAFF.

The V and J genes are TRBV11-2 and TRBJ2-7; TRBD1 matches 7 bases. CDR1 SGHAT and CDR2 FQNNGV come from the germline V gene. Trimming removed 5 bases from V and 6 bases from J; junction bases left unmatched: 10. The length of the CDR3 is 14 residues. The CDR3 nucleotides are TGTGCCAGCAGCCCCTTGACAGGGTGGGGCGAGCAGTACTTC. Translated: CASSPLTGWGEQYF.

This rearrangement joins TRBV6-1 to TRBJ1-6; D is unresolved. CDR1 MNHNS and CDR2 SASEGT come from the germline V gene. Trimming took 6 bases from V and 13 from J, leaving 19 bases between them. The CDR3 length is 14 residues. Written as DNA, the CDR3 is TGTGCCAGCAGGGGCCTCAACGTAAGGAACCCCCTCCACTTT. This translates into CASRGLNVRNPLHF.

This chain links TRBV2 with TRBJ2-7; possible D gene TRBD2, 5 bases. Germline values: CDR1 SNHLY, CDR2 FYNNEI. This CDR3 contains 14 residues. Trimming pared 3 bases from V and 1 base from J, leaving 10 bases between. Here the CDR3 reads CASSEASPSYEQYF. CDR3 nucleotide sequence: TGTGCCAGCAGTGAGGCTAGCCCTTCCTACGAGCAGTACTTC.

This clone was seen once. The CDR3 spells CASSPSTATDRDYGYTF. The CDR3 DNA follows: TGTGCCAGCTCACCCTCGACAGCTACGGATAGGGACTATGGCTACACCTTC. The rearrangement uses TRBV18 and TRBJ1-2, with a weak D call TRBD1 (5 bases). Germline CDR1 and CDR2: KGHSH and LQKENI. This CDR3 has 17 residues. The V end lost 3 bases, the J end lost 3 bases, and 20 bases lay between the germline ends.

The V gene is TRBV14, the J gene TRBJ1-1; 8 bases map to TRBD1. V shed 6 bases, J shed 5 bases, and the junction held 5 bases outside the gene matches. Germline loops: CDR1 SGHDN, CDR2 FVKESK. This CDR3 comprises 13 residues. CDR3 DNA: TGTGCCAGCAGGGGTGGACAGGGAACTGAAGCTTTCTTT. Amino acids: CASRGGQGTEAFF. Full variable domain (remainder filled in from reference TRBV14 and TRBJ1-1): EAGVTQFPSHSVIEKGQTVTLRCDPISGHDNLYWYRRVMGKEIKFLLHFVKESKQDESGMPNNRFLAERTGGTYSTLKVQPAELEDSGVYFCASRGGQGTEAFFGQGTRLTVV.